A selection of T cell receptor beta chains follows, all from one sample in a study of beta chain features in type 1 diabetes. TCRdb keeps only in-frame clones here, not all; method: immunoSEQ multiplex PCR. The sample lists about 270,000 clones, 14% occurring once. Sequencing input: naive CD4+ T cells from blood. The receptor set was obtained from a man aged 30 to 39 with type 1 diabetes. The CDR3 runs from the conserved cysteine through the conserved F or W. The D gene is left open where the match is weak. Rows may omit the clone size; those that give it use once, few, many or a size class.

d_call: NA
j_call: TRBJ2-7
clone_size: few
cdr3_length: 14
v_call: TRBV28
cdr3_aa: CASSAGGGNYEQYF
cdr3_nt: TGTGCCAGCAGCGCCGGAGGGGGCAACTACGAGCAGTACTTC

d_call: NA
j_call: TRBJ1-1
clone_size: NA
cdr3_length: 14
v_call: TRBV5-6
cdr3_aa: CASRVSPTIDEAFF
cdr3_nt: TGTGCCAGCAGAGTGTCCCCGACTATCGATGAAGCTTTCTTT

d_call: NA
j_call: TRBJ2-6
clone_size: NA
cdr3_length: 15
v_call: TRBV7-2
cdr3_aa: CASSSEIYGANVLTF
cdr3_nt: TGTGCCAGCAGCTCGGAGATTTATGGGGCCAACGTCCTGACTTTC

d_call: NA
j_call: TRBJ1-2
clone_size: NA
cdr3_length: 14
v_call: TRBV7-2
cdr3_aa: CASSLNGGGDGYTF
cdr3_nt: TGTGCCAGCAGCTTAAACGGCGGGGGGGATGGCTACACCTTC

d_call: NA
j_call: TRBJ2-1
clone_size: NA
cdr3_length: 14
v_call: TRBV7-2
cdr3_aa: CASSLSALRNEQFF
cdr3_nt: TGTGCCAGCAGCTTAAGTGCTTTGAGGAATGAGCAGTTCTTC

d_call: TRBD2
j_call: TRBJ2-1
clone_size: NA
cdr3_length: 15
v_call: TRBV30
cdr3_aa: CAWKGLAGSYNEQFF
cdr3_nt: TGTGCCTGGAAGGGACTAGCGGGATCCTACAATGAGCAGTTCTTC

d_call: NA
j_call: TRBJ2-3
clone_size: few
cdr3_length: 15
v_call: TRBV7-3
cdr3_aa: CASSLTLAYTDTQYF
cdr3_nt: TGTGCCAGCAGCTTAACCCTAGCTTACACAGATACGCAGTATTTT

d_call: TRBD2
j_call: TRBJ2-3
clone_size: NA
cdr3_length: 14
v_call: TRBV29-1
cdr3_aa: CSVVRAGALDTQYF
cdr3_nt: TGCAGCGTTGTAAGAGCGGGAGCCTTAGATACGCAGTATTTT

d_call: TRBD2
j_call: TRBJ2-1
clone_size: NA
cdr3_length: 16
v_call: TRBV28
cdr3_aa: CASSLSSGTSYNEQFF
cdr3_nt: TGTGCCAGCAGCCTAAGTAGCGGGACCTCCTACAATGAGCAGTTCTTC

d_call: NA
j_call: TRBJ2-3
clone_size: NA
cdr3_length: 13
v_call: TRBV14
cdr3_aa: CASSQDFRDTQYF
cdr3_nt: TGTGCCAGCAGCCAAGATTTCCGAGATACGCAGTATTTT

d_call: TRBD2
j_call: TRBJ2-1
clone_size: NA
cdr3_length: 17
v_call: TRBV7-3
cdr3_aa: CASSPKGLAGGLGEQFF
cdr3_nt: TGTGCCAGCAGCCCTAAGGGGCTAGCGGGAGGGCTAGGTGAGCAGTTCTTC

d_call: TRBD1
j_call: TRBJ1-5
clone_size: few
cdr3_length: 14
v_call: TRBV15
cdr3_aa: CATSGDSRNQPQHF
cdr3_nt: TGTGCCACCAGCGGGGACAGTAGGAATCAGCCCCAGCATTTT

d_call: TRBD2
j_call: TRBJ2-1
clone_size: NA
cdr3_length: 16
v_call: TRBV18
cdr3_aa: CASSPPSSGRINEQFF
cdr3_nt: TGTGCCAGCTCACCACCGTCCAGCGGGAGAATTAATGAGCAGTTCTTC

d_call: NA
j_call: TRBJ2-2
clone_size: few
cdr3_length: 14
v_call: TRBV30
cdr3_aa: CAWSVLDNTGELFF
cdr3_nt: TGTGCCTGGAGTGTACTCGATAACACCGGGGAGCTGTTTTTT

d_call: TRBD2
j_call: TRBJ2-1
clone_size: NA
cdr3_length: 15
v_call: TRBV11-1
cdr3_aa: CASSLVAGVLNEQFF
cdr3_nt: TGTGCCAGCAGCTTAGTCGCGGGAGTATTAAATGAGCAGTTCTTC

d_call: TRBD2
j_call: TRBJ2-7
clone_size: NA
cdr3_length: 15
v_call: TRBV7-9
cdr3_aa: CASSRPVSGSYEQYF
cdr3_nt: TGTGCCAGCAGCCGGCCCGTTAGCGGGAGTTACGAGCAGTACTTC

d_call: NA
j_call: TRBJ2-7
clone_size: NA
cdr3_length: 14
v_call: TRBV7-2
cdr3_aa: CASSLLRGSYEQYF
cdr3_nt: TGTGCCAGCAGCTTACTCCGCGGGTCCTACGAGCAGTACTTC

d_call: TRBD2
j_call: TRBJ2-3
clone_size: NA
cdr3_length: 16
v_call: TRBV7-2
cdr3_aa: CASSLVRGVSGDTQYF
cdr3_nt: TGTGCCAGCAGCTTAGTTCGCGGGGTTAGCGGGGATACGCAGTATTTT

d_call: NA
j_call: TRBJ2-1
clone_size: NA
cdr3_length: 15
v_call: TRBV6-6
cdr3_aa: CASKKAGDSYNEQFF
cdr3_nt: TGTGCCAGCAAAAAAGCGGGCGACTCCTACAATGAGCAGTTCTTC

d_call: TRBD1
j_call: TRBJ2-7
clone_size: few
cdr3_length: 13
v_call: TRBV27
cdr3_aa: CASSRDRANEQYF
cdr3_nt: TGTGCCAGCAGTCGGGACAGGGCTAACGAGCAGTACTTC

d_call: TRBD1
j_call: TRBJ2-6
clone_size: NA
cdr3_length: 17
v_call: TRBV7-9
cdr3_aa: CASSSGQGFSGANVLTF
cdr3_nt: TGTGCCAGCAGCTCCGGACAGGGTTTCTCCGGGGCCAACGTCCTGACTTTC

d_call: TRBD2
j_call: TRBJ2-7
clone_size: NA
cdr3_length: 16
v_call: TRBV7-9
cdr3_aa: CASTRTSGSLSYEQYF
cdr3_nt: TGTGCCAGCACCCGTACTAGCGGGAGTCTTTCCTACGAGCAGTACTTC

d_call: NA
j_call: TRBJ1-1
clone_size: few
cdr3_length: 13
v_call: TRBV18
cdr3_aa: CASSEDRNTEAFF
cdr3_nt: TGTGCCAGCTCAGAAGACAGGAACACTGAAGCTTTCTTT

d_call: TRBD1
j_call: TRBJ2-5
clone_size: few
cdr3_length: 13
v_call: TRBV5-1
cdr3_aa: CASSGTVEETQYF
cdr3_nt: TGCGCCAGCAGCGGGACAGTTGAGGAGACCCAGTACTTC

d_call: NA
j_call: TRBJ1-5
clone_size: NA
cdr3_length: 15
v_call: TRBV5-8
cdr3_aa: CASSLGVEVRGPQHF
cdr3_nt: TGTGCCAGCAGCTTGGGCGTAGAGGTCCGGGGGCCCCAGCATTTT

d_call: TRBD1
j_call: TRBJ1-2
clone_size: NA
cdr3_length: 13
v_call: TRBV7-2
cdr3_aa: CASGTDRGHGYTF
cdr3_nt: TGTGCCAGCGGGACGGACAGGGGGCATGGCTACACCTTC

d_call: TRBD1
j_call: TRBJ2-7
clone_size: NA
cdr3_length: 14
v_call: TRBV28
cdr3_aa: CASSTTYRGYEQYF
cdr3_nt: TGTGCCAGCAGCACGACTTACAGGGGCTACGAGCAGTACTTC